This T cell receptor beta chain was documented in a study of cytomegalovirus exposure and HLA in healthy donors. Study findings and constraints: A link between a missense DCLRE1C variant and TCR beta V- and J-gene trimming emerged from a later analysis. Most subjects had HLA-A and HLA-B alleles reportedly predicted accurately by TCR beta sequences. Exclusion applied to some V segments, including TRBV6-2 and TRBV6-3, as they were indistinguishable.

Comment on this clone: Its antigen is not known.

The CDR3 covers 14 residues. V lost 1 base and J lost 4, with 7 bases in between. The V gene's germline CDR1 is SGHTA and CDR2 FQGNSA. It was with 60 Vbeta and 13 Jbeta primers that the PCR ran. The assay was immunoSEQ multiplex PCR, and TCRdb's table has in-frame clones only and misses some. The sample has about 120,000 clones, over 75% seen once. The sequencing sample was made of PBMCs. The V gene is TRBV7-2, the J gene TRBJ2-2, with a tentative D call TRBD1 (5 bases). This TCR was sampled from a man between 40 and 49 years old in good health and CMV-seropositive. CDR3 residues: CASSLGGRTGELFF. In DNA form, the CDR3 reads TGTGCCAGCAGCTTAGGGGGCCGCACCGGGGAGCTGTTTTTT.